This T cell receptor beta chain was recorded in a study of T-cell memory formation after mild COVID-19. For the study at large: Clustering of TCRs was largely donor specific. Study observations and caveats: Contracting CD8+ clones were enriched in EMRA, CD4+ mainly in CM and EM. Researchers could not confirm that second-wave clones peaking on day 37 targeted SARS-CoV-2.

A 5'RACE reaction primed in the constant segment made cDNA libraries of TCR alpha and TCR beta, and these carried sample barcodes and UMIs. MiXCR, run by TCRdb on the 5' RACE reads, gives a single entry per CDR3 protein. The sample records 350,000 to 500,000 distinct CDR3 sequences, more than 20% being singletons. About this clonotype itself: As yet, its antigen is unknown.

This receptor was identified in an adult woman who had mild COVID-19 (a few samples of this study predate the infection). Cell type and time point are not known. The source material was PBMCs or a T cell subset sorted from them (not recorded which).

CDR3 sequence (DNA): TGTGCCAGCAGCCACGGATCCGGGGAGCTGTTTTTT. It codes for CASSHGSGELFF. The J gene is TRBJ2-2, the V gene TRBV7-3; no firm D call. Germline V lookup: CDR1 SGHTA, CDR2 FQGTGA. This CDR3 has 12 amino acids. The V end lost 5 bases, the J end lost 6 bases, and 7 bases lay between the germline ends.